The source of this TCR beta chain is a study of CD8+CD57+ T cells in acquired aplastic anemia. Study-wide context: Sorted CD4+ and CD8+ cells gave a mean 3.2 ug DNA, range roughly 0.18 to 27.4 ug. General study findings and limits: Patients and controls were found to share twenty-nine CD8+ CDR3 sequences.

Investigators profiled TCR beta VDJ and CDR3 from genomic DNA template. Each CDR3 protein gets one entry after TCRdb re-called the reads with MiXCR. The sample yields approximately 260,000 distinct CDR3 sequences, roughly 82% seen once. Whoever was chosen for sequencing had shown CD8+CD57+ cell expansion by flow cytometry. Each patient had severe acquired aplastic anemia. CDR1 is SEHNR and CDR2 is FQNEAQ in the germline V gene (reference sequence). With termini counted, the CDR3 has 13 amino acids. Notes on this clonotype: Its specificity is not known. As the CDR3 is not closed by the conserved phenylalanine or tryptophan, this likely results from a read error. The DNA is omitted, as the CDR3 cannot be located on it reliably, and the CDR3 follows TCRdb's listing.

The gene calls are TRBV7-9 and TRBJ2-3; TRBD1, the table's D call, lacks a check against the DNA. Sequencing input: sorted CD4+, CD8+, or CD8+CD57+ T cells (not recorded which) from PBMCs. The clonotype was recovered from a human donor with aplastic anemia. Here the CDR3 reads CASGEGRTHTGYT.